The entry below gives a single TCR beta chain sequence along with its context. Sequencing used immunoSEQ multiplex PCR; TCRdb keeps in-frame clones, though not all of them. In the table there are more than 45,000 clones, about 88% of which are singletons. This sample is part of a study of OX40 agonist ivuxolimab in advanced cancers. Overall study: The dose-escalation cohort was approximately 85% male, with a mean age of 60 years, ranging about 20 to 85.

Unmatched junction bases numbered 5, after V lost 6 bases and J lost 2 bases. The length of the CDR3 is 15 residues. Looked up from germline, CDR1 is SGHAT and CDR2 is FQNNGV. The specimen comprised CD4+ or CD8+ T cells sorted from blood, sampled in a trial of the OX40 agonist ivuxolimab. V usage is TRBV11-2 and J usage is TRBJ2-5; 11 bases are a match to TRBD2. This TCR was recovered from an adult with an advanced solid tumor such as melanoma, head and neck, liver or kidney cancer. CDR3 nucleotides: TGTGCCAGCAGTCAAATAGCGGGGGGGCAAGAGACCCAGTACTTC. Translating gives CASSQIAGGQETQYF.